This T cell receptor (beta chain) was sequenced during a study of blood T cell repertoires in COVID-19. The germline V and J ends were trimmed by 2 bases and 5 bases, with 18 bases remaining between them. This CDR3 is built from 16 residues. Germline CDR1 MNHNS, CDR2 SASEGT. Method: immunoSEQ multiplex PCR; TCRdb's copy keeps in-frame clones and lacks some. The repertoire includes roughly 64,000 clones, 80% to 90% of them detected once, and roughly 1.2% sits in the top ten. The sample taken for sequencing was peripheral blood. J is TRBJ2-5 and V is TRBV6-1; a possible D gene is TRBD2 (5 bases). The sequence came from a man between 40 and 49 years old with acute or convalescent COVID-19. CDR3: CASSERFGPSGETQYF. CDR3 DNA sequence: TGTGCCAGCAGTGAACGGTTCGGCCCTTCGGGGGAGACCCAGTACTTC.